Below, 15 T cell receptor beta chains from the same sample are listed, as sequenced in a study of cytomegalovirus exposure and HLA in healthy donors. The PCR ran on 60 Vbeta and 13 Jbeta primers. Clones were sequenced by immunoSEQ multiplex PCR, and TCRdb holds only the in-frame ones, with some missing. The data show 90,000 to 150,000 clones, approximately 69% seen once. Specimen: PBMCs. The origin of the receptors is a woman aged 45-60 years in good health and CMV-seropositive.

J is TRBJ2-5 and V is TRBV5-4, with no clear D. V was trimmed by 0 bases and J by 1 base, leaving 7 bases between them. Germline V lookup: CDR1 SGHNT, CDR2 YYREEE (reference sequence). The CDR3 is made up of 14 amino acids. The DNA of the CDR3 is TGTGCCAGCAGCTTGGAGCCAAGCCAAGAGACCCAGTACTTC. Translation gives CASSLEPSQETQYF. The whole variable domain, remainder taken from reference TRBV5-4 and TRBJ2-5, is ETGVTQSPTHLIKTRGQQVTLRCSSQSGHNTVSWYQQALGQGPQFIFQYYREEENGRGNFPPRFSGLQFPNYSSELNVNALELDDSALYLCASSLEPSQETQYFGPGTRLLVL.

The V and J genes are TRBV10-3 and TRBJ1-2; a weak D match, TRBD1 (6 bases). V was clipped by 3 bases and J by 8 bases, with 19 bases between them. The CDR3 is 15 amino acids. CDR1 ENHRY and CDR2 SYGVKD come from the germline V gene. CDR3 DNA: TGTGCCATCAGTGATGGGGGGGGCGCGATTGGGGGCTACACCTTC. Translating it yields CAISDGGGAIGGYTF.

The V and J genes are TRBV5-1 and TRBJ2-7; D not certain. The V gene's germline CDR1 is SGHRS and CDR2 YFSETQ. V lost 4 bases, J lost 7 bases, and 9 bases lay in between. CDR3 length equals 11 residues. The CDR3: CASSGPAEQYF. The CDR3 DNA sequence: TGCGCCAGCAGCGGGCCCGCAGAGCAGTACTTC.

Here the CDR3 reads CASSIQTGELFF. DNA for the CDR3: TGTGCCAGCAGCATACAAACCGGGGAGCTGTTTTTT. The chain recombines TRBV27 with TRBJ2-2; D is uncertain. The CDR3 has 12 amino acids. V shed 6 bases and J shed 5 bases, with 7 bases lying between them. Germline V gene lookup returns CDR1 MNHEY and CDR2 SMNVEV (reference sequence).

This clone was found once. CDR3 sequence reads: CASSLAVSEETQYF. DNA for the CDR3: TGCGCCAGCAGCTTGGCTGTCAGTGAAGAGACCCAGTACTTC. The gene calls are TRBV5-1 and TRBJ2-5; D call uncertain. The CDR3 runs 14 residues. The V end lost 0 bases, the J end lost 3 bases, and 9 bases lay between the germline ends. Germline CDR1 SGHRS, CDR2 YFSETQ.

This sequence joins TRBV9 and TRBJ2-5; 9 bases align to TRBD2. V shed 0 bases and J 2 bases; nucleotides not matched to a gene: 5. This CDR3 comprises 16 residues. Looked up from germline, CDR1 is SGDLS and CDR2 is YYNGEE. The CDR3 DNA reads TGTGCCAGCAGCGTAGGATCTAGCGGGGTACAAGAGACCCAGTACTTC. This sequence encodes CASSVGSSGVQETQYF.

J is TRBJ2-5 and V is TRBV6-5; possibly TRBD2 for D (6 bases). The CDR3 spans 13 residues. Germline V gene data show CDR1 as MNHEY and CDR2 as SVGAGI. The germline V and J ends were trimmed by 6 bases and 2 bases, with 10 bases remaining between them. The CDR3 bases are TGTGCCAGCAGGAACGGGAGACAAGAGACCCAGTACTTC. It codes for CASRNGRQETQYF.

The rearrangement links TRBV4-3 to TRBJ2-7, with TRBD2 identical over 11 bases. The CDR3 is 15 residues long. Germline CDR1 is LGHNA and CDR2 is YSLEER. The junction had 2 bases not matched to a gene; V was cut back by 1 base and J by 3 bases. The CDR3, as DNA: TGCGCCAGCAGCCAAGCTAGCGGGGGGATCTACGAGCAGTACTTC. Amino acid sequence: CASSQASGGIYEQYF.

V is TRBV30 and J is TRBJ2-7; a weak D match, TRBD1 (6 bases). The CDR3 is made up of 13 amino acids. V lost 6 bases, J lost 3 bases, and 15 bases lay in between. Germline V gene sequence: CDR1 GTSNPN, CDR2 SVGIG (reference sequence). In DNA form, the CDR3 reads TGTGCCTGTCAGAGGACAGTTTTCTACGAGCAGTACTTC. Its translation: CACQRTVFYEQYF.

The rearrangement uses TRBV5-6 and TRBJ2-1, with 13 bases identical to TRBD2. Germline CDR1 reads SGHDT; CDR2 reads YYEEEE. This CDR3 spans 16 amino acids. With V trimmed by 4 bases and J by 3 bases, 4 bases remained unmatched. CDR3 sequence (DNA): TGTGCCAGCAGCCCAAGACTAGCGGGAGGCTACAATGAGCAGTTCTTC. Translating it yields CASSPRLAGGYNEQFF. Complete variable domain (other parts from reference TRBV5-6 and TRBJ2-1): DAGVTQSPTHLIKTRGQQVTLRCSPKSGHDTVSWYQQALGQGPQFIFQYYEEEERQRGNFPDRFSGHQFPNYSSELNVNALLLGDSALYLCASSPRLAGGYNEQFFGPGTRLTVL.

The chain couples TRBV19 to TRBJ2-1; 12 bases map to TRBD2. Looked up from germline, CDR1 is LNHDA and CDR2 is SQIVND (reference sequence). CDR3 length equals 16 residues. The junction had 13 bases not matched to a gene; V was cut back by 8 bases and J by 8 bases. The CDR3 here is CASSKLAGGRTHEQFF. DNA of the CDR3: TGTGCCAGTTCTAAACTAGCGGGAGGAAGGACCCATGAGCAGTTCTTC.

The rearrangement joins TRBV7-9 to TRBJ1-2; 7 bases map to TRBD1. V was clipped by 3 bases and J by 7 bases; unmatched bases: 5. The germline CDR1 and CDR2 sequences are SEHNR and FQNEAQ (reference sequence). CDR3 length: 13 amino acids. CDR3 sequence reads: CASSFRDSRGYTF. CDR3 DNA: TGTGCCAGCAGCTTCCGGGACAGTCGTGGCTACACCTTC.

The chain has TRBV7-6 and TRBJ2-1; no firm D call. CDR1 is SGHVS and CDR2 is FNYEAQ in the germline V gene. V was cut by 4 bases and J by 0 bases, with 13 bases left in between. The CDR3 runs 16 residues. The CDR3 DNA sequence: TGTGCCAGCAGCTCTCCGTACACAAGCTCCTACAATGAGCAGTTCTTC. Protein sequence: CASSSPYTSSYNEQFF.

As concerns this clone: The sample has other DNA sequences that encode this CDR3 too. V usage is TRBV6-4 and J usage is TRBJ1-1, with 9 bases lining up with TRBD1. CDR3 size: 14 residues. Germline loops: CDR1 MRHNA, CDR2 SNTAGT. The V gene end was trimmed by 5 bases and the J gene end by 1 base; junction bases not matched to a gene: 2. The CDR3 loop is CASSPGQGNTEAFF. CDR3 in DNA: TGTGCCAGCAGTCCGGGACAGGGGAACACTGAAGCTTTCTTT.

V usage is TRBV6-5 and J usage is TRBJ1-2; TRBD1 matches at 9 bases. This CDR3 region has 14 residues. The ends lost 0 bases at V and 14 bases at J; junction bases unmatched: 10. CDR1 is MNHEY, CDR2 SVGAGI, per germline. CDR3 protein: CASSYSYRGPQLTF. In DNA form, the CDR3 reads TGTGCCAGCAGTTACTCCTACAGGGGGCCGCAGTTGACCTTC.